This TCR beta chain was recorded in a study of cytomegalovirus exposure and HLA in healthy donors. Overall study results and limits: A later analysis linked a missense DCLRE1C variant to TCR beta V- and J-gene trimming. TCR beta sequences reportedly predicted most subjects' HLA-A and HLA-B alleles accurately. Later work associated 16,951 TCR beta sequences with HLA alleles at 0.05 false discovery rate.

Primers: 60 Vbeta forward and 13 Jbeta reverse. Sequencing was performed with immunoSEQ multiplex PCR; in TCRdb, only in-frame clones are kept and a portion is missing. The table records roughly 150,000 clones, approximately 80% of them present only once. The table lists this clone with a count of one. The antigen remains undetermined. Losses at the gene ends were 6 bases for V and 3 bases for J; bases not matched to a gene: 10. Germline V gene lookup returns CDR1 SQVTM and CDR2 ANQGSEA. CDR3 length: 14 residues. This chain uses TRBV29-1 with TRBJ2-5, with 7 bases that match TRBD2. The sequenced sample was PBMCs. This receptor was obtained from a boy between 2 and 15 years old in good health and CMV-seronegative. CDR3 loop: CSVGPGLHKETQYF. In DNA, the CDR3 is TGCAGCGTGGGACCGGGACTACATAAAGAGACCCAGTACTTC. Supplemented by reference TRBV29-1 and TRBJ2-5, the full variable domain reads SAVISQKPSRDICQRGTSLTIQCQVDSQVTMMFWYRQQPGQSLTLIATANQGSEATYESGFVIDKFPISRPNLTFSTLTVSNMSPEDSSIYLCSVGPGLHKETQYFGPGTRLLVL.